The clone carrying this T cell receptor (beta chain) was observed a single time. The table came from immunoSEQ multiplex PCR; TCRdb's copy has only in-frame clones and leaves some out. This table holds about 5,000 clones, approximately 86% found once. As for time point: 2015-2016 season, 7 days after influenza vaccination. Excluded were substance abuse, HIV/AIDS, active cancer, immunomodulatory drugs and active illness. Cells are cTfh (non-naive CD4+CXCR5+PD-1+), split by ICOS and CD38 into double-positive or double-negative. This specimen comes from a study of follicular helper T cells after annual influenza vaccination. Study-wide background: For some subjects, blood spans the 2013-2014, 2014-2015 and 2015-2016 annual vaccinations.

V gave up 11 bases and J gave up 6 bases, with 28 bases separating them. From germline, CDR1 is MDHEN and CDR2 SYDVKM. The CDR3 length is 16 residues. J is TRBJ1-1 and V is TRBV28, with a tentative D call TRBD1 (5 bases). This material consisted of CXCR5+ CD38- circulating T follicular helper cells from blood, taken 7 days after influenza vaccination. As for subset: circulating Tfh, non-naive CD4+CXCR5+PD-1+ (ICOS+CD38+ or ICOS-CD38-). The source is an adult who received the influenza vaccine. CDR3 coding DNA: TGTGCCGGCGGATCCATAAGCCAGGGAATTTACGCTGAAGCTTTCTTT. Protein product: CAGGSISQGIYAEAFF.